Below are 30 T cell receptor beta chains sequenced from a single sample in a study of CD8+ T cells in alopecia areata. Sequencing relied on a cDNA template that was reverse transcribed from extracted RNA. The table came from immunoSEQ multiplex PCR; TCRdb's copy has only in-frame clones and leaves some out. The sample records approximately 150,000 clones, around 71% being singletons. This sample comprised CD8+ T cells sorted from blood, obtained at week 0. Receptors originate from a human donor with alopecia areata.

The chain links TRBV6-6 to TRBJ1-1; D remains unclear. The germline V gene has CDR1 MNHNY and CDR2 SVGAGI (reference sequence). V was shortened by 4 bases and J by 3 bases, with 12 bases between the two germline ends. The CDR3 length is 14 residues. CDR3 in amino acids: CASSLGWLYTEAFF. DNA for the CDR3: TGTGCCAGCAGTTTGGGGTGGTTGTACACTGAAGCTTTCTTT.

J is TRBJ2-3 and V is TRBV30; 9 nucleotides agree with TRBD2. There are 14 residues in the CDR3. Germline V gene data show CDR1 as GTSNPN and CDR2 as SVGIG (reference sequence). The J segment lost 3 bases and the V segment lost 1 base, leaving 2 bases of the junction unmatched. This CDR3 is CAWSELAGTDTQYF. The CDR3 DNA is TGTGCCTGGAGTGAACTAGCGGGTACAGATACGCAGTATTTT.

This clone was seen only a few times. The V and J genes are TRBV7-9 and TRBJ2-7, with 7 bases fitting TRBD2. Germline values: CDR1 SEHNR, CDR2 FQNEAQ (reference sequence). The CDR3 runs to 15 residues. Trimming took 4 bases from V and 0 from J; bases not matched to a gene: 6. The CDR3: CASSYPGLHSYEQYF. The CDR3 DNA sequence: TGTGCCAGCAGCTATCCGGGACTACACTCCTACGAGCAGTACTTC.

The chain joins TRBV5-6 to TRBJ1-4; D uncertain. CDR1 is SGHDT, CDR2 YYEEEE, per germline. This CDR3 is 15 amino acids long. V was cut by 1 base and J by 8 bases, with 15 bases left in between. The CDR3 DNA sequence: TGTGCCAGCAGCTTGATAGAAGGAGGATACGAAAAACTGTTTTTT. Translating it yields CASSLIEGGYEKLFF.

The V gene is TRBV23-1, the J gene TRBJ1-5; no definite D call. TRBV23-1 is an open reading frame, and its role is uncertain. V was pared by 2 bases and J by 5 bases, with 16 bases between. This CDR3 is built from 16 residues. The CDR3 spells CASSQPLGRLDQPQHF. The CDR3 region has the DNA TGCGCCAGCAGTCAACCCCTAGGACGGCTTGATCAGCCCCAGCATTTT.

The J gene is TRBJ1-2, the V gene TRBV11-2; D is perhaps TRBD1 (6 bases). V dropped 1 base and J dropped 4 bases, with 16 bases sitting between them. The CDR3 is 16 amino acids. Germline V gene data show CDR1 as SGHAT and CDR2 as FQNNGV. This CDR3 is CASSLASGAQIYGYTF. CDR3 DNA sequence: TGTGCCAGCAGCTTAGCATCGGGGGCGCAGATCTATGGCTACACCTTC.

The V call is TRBV5-1, the J call TRBJ2-5; perhaps TRBD1 as D (6 bases). The V and J ends lost 0 bases and 2 bases respectively, with 11 bases between them. The CDR3 loop spans 15 amino acids. Germline CDR1 reads SGHRS; CDR2 reads YFSETQ. The CDR3, as DNA: TGCGCCAGCAGCTTGGAGACAGGCCCTCAAGAGACCCAGTACTTC. It codes for CASSLETGPQETQYF.

The chain uses TRBV9 and TRBJ2-2, with 12 bases matching TRBD2. CDR3 length equals 18 residues. After removal of 2 bases from V and 4 bases from J, the junction contained 9 bases not matched to a gene. The germline CDR1 and CDR2 sequences are SGDLS and YYNGEE. This CDR3 is CASSVPLAGGPGTGELFF. The CDR3 DNA reads as TGTGCCAGCAGCGTCCCTCTAGCGGGGGGGCCGGGCACCGGGGAGCTGTTTTTT.

The V gene is TRBV5-1, the J gene TRBJ2-1; D may be TRBD2 (5 bases). V was shortened by 2 bases and J by 6 bases, with 12 bases between the two germline ends. CDR3 length: 14 residues. The germline V gene has CDR1 SGHRS and CDR2 YFSETQ. In DNA form, the CDR3 reads TGCGCCAGCAGCTTCGCGGGCCTAACCAATGAGCAGTTCTTC. The encoded protein is CASSFAGLTNEQFF.

The CDR3 DNA is TGTGCCAGCCGGGACAGGGGCTTCCTGAATGAAAAACTGTTTTTT. Its translation is CASRDRGFLNEKLFF. The V call is TRBV2, the J call TRBJ1-4, with 10 bases lining up with TRBD1. The CDR3 length is 15 residues. J gave up 5 bases and V 8 bases, and 8 bases lay outside the gene matches. The germline gives CDR1 SNHLY, CDR2 FYNNEI.

This chain connects TRBV30 to TRBJ1-1; D perhaps matches TRBD1 (5 bases). Germline V gene sequence: CDR1 GTSNPN, CDR2 SVGIG (reference sequence). The CDR3 is 14 residues long. This CDR3 reads CALAMGGGHTEAFF. Here the CDR3 DNA reads TGTGCTTTGGCTATGGGGGGTGGACACACTGAAGCTTTCTTT.

The V gene is TRBV12-5, the J gene TRBJ2-1; no clear D. Trimming shortened V by 1 base and J by 4 bases, and 5 bases separated the two germline ends. Germline assignment: CDR1 LGHNT and CDR2 FRNRAP. CDR3 length: 13 amino acids. This chain's CDR3 is CASGLGPYNEQFF. The CDR3 DNA follows: TGTGCTAGTGGTTTGGGTCCTTACAATGAGCAGTTCTTC.

This chain joins TRBV6-1 and TRBJ1-6; TRBD1 matches 10 bases. Germline assignment: CDR1 MNHNS and CDR2 SASEGT. The CDR3 is 15 residues long. V gave up 8 bases and J gave up 6 bases; unmatched junction bases: 7. CDR3 loop: CASDLRDRGNSPLHF. In nucleotides, the CDR3 is TGTGCCAGCGATCTCCGGGACAGGGGTAATTCACCCCTCCACTTT.

V and J are TRBV15 and TRBJ1-6; unclear D gene. Germline CDR1 LNHNV, CDR2 YYDKDF (reference sequence). V was trimmed by 2 bases and J by 7 bases, leaving 3 bases between them. The CDR3 loop spans 12 amino acids. As DNA, the CDR3 is TGTGCCACCAGCAGAATAAATTCACCCCTCCACTTT. Its translation: CATSRINSPLHF.

This chain links TRBV29-1 with TRBJ1-1; possible D gene TRBD1, 6 bases. Per the germline V gene, CDR1 is SQVTM and CDR2 is ANQGSEA. The CDR3 covers 12 residues. V lost 1 base, J lost 9 bases, and 12 bases lay in between. CDR3 sequence (DNA): TGCAGCGTTGAAGGGGGGCAGGGAAAAGCTTTCTTT. Residues: CSVEGGQGKAFF. Supplemented by reference TRBV29-1 and TRBJ1-1, the full variable domain reads SAVISQKPSRDICQRGTSLTIQCQVDSQVTMMFWYRQQPGQSLTLIATANQGSEATYESGFVIDKFPISRPNLTFSTLTVSNMSPEDSSIYLCSVEGGQGKAFFGQGTRLTVV.

The chain combines TRBV13 with TRBJ1-4, with D perhaps TRBD1 (6 bases). Germline CDR1 and CDR2: PRHDT and FYEKMQ (reference sequence). The CDR3 runs to 17 residues. Trimming removed 0 bases at V and 5 bases at J, with 16 bases between. CDR3 coding DNA: TGTGCCAGCAGCTTAGGTAGCGAAACAGGGAAGAATGAAAAACTGTTTTTT. Its translation: CASSLGSETGKNEKLFF.

J is TRBJ1-4 and V is TRBV7-2; maybe TRBD1 (6 bases). This CDR3 has 15 amino acids. The V end was cut by 1 base, the J end by 8 bases, with 14 bases between. Germline lookup yields CDR1 SGHTA and CDR2 FQGNSA. The DNA of the CDR3 is TGTGCCAGCAGCTTAGTTCCGACAGGCGGGGAAAAACTGTTTTTT. This encodes CASSLVPTGGEKLFF.

V and J are TRBV2 and TRBJ2-7; 9 bases line up with TRBD1. With V trimmed by 3 bases and J by 2 bases, 8 bases remained unmatched. Germline V gene sequence: CDR1 SNHLY, CDR2 FYNNEI. The CDR3 totals 16 residues. The CDR3 sequence: CASSDPGQGSPYEQYF. The CDR3 DNA reads as TGTGCCAGCAGTGATCCGGGACAGGGAAGCCCCTACGAGCAGTACTTC. The full variable domain, rest sourced from reference TRBV2 and TRBJ2-7, is EPEVTQTPSHQVTQMGQEVILRCVPISNHLYFYWYRQILGQKVEFLVSFYNNEISEKSEIFDDQFSVERPDGSNFTLKIRSTKLEDSAMYFCASSDPGQGSPYEQYFGPGTRLTVT.

This rearrangement joins TRBV13 to TRBJ1-2, with TRBD1 as a possible D gene (5 bases). Germline V gives CDR1 PRHDT, CDR2 FYEKMQ (reference sequence). The CDR3 runs 14 residues. V lost 5 bases and J lost 8, with 18 bases in between. The DNA for the CDR3 is TGTGCCAGCAGCCAAGGGACCGATCCTCTAGGCTACACCTTC. Translating it yields CASSQGTDPLGYTF. Complete variable domain (other parts from reference TRBV13 and TRBJ1-2): AAGVIQSPRHLIKEKRETATLKCYPIPRHDTVYWYQQGPGQDPQFLISFYEKMQSDKGSIPDRFSAQQFSDYHSELNMSSLELGDSALYFCASSQGTDPLGYTFGSGTRLTVV.

Only one count was recorded for this clone. CDR3 DNA: TGTGCCAGCAGTGGTAGAGCAACTGAAGCTTTCTTT. It codes for CASSGRATEAFF. This chain connects TRBV25-1 to TRBJ1-1; D remains ambiguous. The CDR3 is 12 amino acids. V was cut by 4 bases and J by 5 bases, with 8 bases left in between. Germline V gene data show CDR1 as MGHDK and CDR2 as SYGVNS.

The chain uses TRBV15 and TRBJ1-1; D is uncertain. The ends were cut back, 5 bases at V and 2 bases at J, with 12 bases in the middle. The V gene's germline CDR1 is LNHNV and CDR2 YYDKDF (reference sequence). CDR3 size: 14 residues. The chain's CDR3 is CATSGPGVNTEAFF. Here the CDR3 DNA reads TGTGCCACCAGCGGGCCAGGAGTTAACACTGAAGCTTTCTTT.

CDR3 DNA: TGCGCCAGCAGCCAAGGTGACAGCTATCGCGGCTACACCTTC. It yields the protein CASSQGDSYRGYTF. V gene TRBV4-1 combines with J gene TRBJ1-2, with D tentatively TRBD1 (5 bases). CDR3 size: 14 residues. The germline V gene encodes CDR1 MGHRA and CDR2 YSYEKL. Trimming removed 1 base at V and 8 bases at J, with 14 bases between.

The chain combines TRBV6-5 with TRBJ2-3, with 9 nucleotides matching TRBD2. Germline V gene lookup returns CDR1 MNHEY and CDR2 SVGAGI. V was clipped by 6 bases and J by 2 bases; unmatched bases: 6. The CDR3 sequence is 15 residues long. The CDR3 coding sequence is TGTGCCAGCAGGGGAGCGGGAGGATTCACAGATACGCAGTATTTT. Protein sequence: CASRGAGGFTDTQYF.

This clone was counted only a few times. The chain is built from TRBV5-1 and TRBJ2-1, with D possibly matching TRBD2 (6 bases). The CDR3 is made up of 17 amino acids. V was trimmed by 3 bases and J by 3 bases, leaving 19 bases between them. Germline V gene sequence: CDR1 SGHRS, CDR2 YFSETQ. The CDR3 protein is CASSWHLGTDRYNEQFF. CDR3 nucleotides: TGCGCCAGCAGCTGGCACCTTGGGACTGATCGCTACAATGAGCAGTTCTTC. Based on the CDR3 plus reference TRBV5-1 and TRBJ2-1, the full variable domain is KAGVTQTPRYLIKTRGQQVTLSCSPISGHRSVSWYQQTPGQGLQFLFEYFSETQRNKGNFPGRFSGRQFSNSRSEMNVSTLELGDSALYLCASSWHLGTDRYNEQFFGPGTRLTVL.

The rearrangement links TRBV4-1 to TRBJ2-5; a possible D gene is TRBD1 (5 bases). This CDR3 contains 15 residues. Germline CDR1 and CDR2: MGHRA and YSYEKL. V dropped 3 bases and J dropped 1 base, with 12 bases sitting between them. The CDR3 DNA follows: TGCGCCAGCAGCCAGGATTGGACAATCCAAGAGACCCAGTACTTC. Translating it yields CASSQDWTIQETQYF.

This clone was picked up a small number of times. V and J are TRBV15 and TRBJ1-1; 9 bases are shared with TRBD1. There are 14 residues in the CDR3. CDR1 is LNHNV, CDR2 YYDKDF, per germline (reference sequence). V shed 4 bases and J 7 bases; nucleotides not matched to a gene: 7. The CDR3 reads CATSTGTGRNEAFF. For the CDR3, the DNA is TGTGCCACCAGCACCGGGACAGGGAGGAATGAAGCTTTCTTT.

Written as DNA, the CDR3 is TGTGCCAGCAGCGTCACGGGGCAGGGGTCCCATGGCTACACCTTC. This codes for CASSVTGQGSHGYTF. V and J are TRBV9 and TRBJ1-2; D may be TRBD1 (6 bases). The CDR3 sequence is 15 residues long. Germline values: CDR1 SGDLS, CDR2 YYNGEE. V lost 2 bases to trimming and J lost 6 bases, with 17 bases between them.

This clone was counted at least ten times. The genes are TRBV2 and TRBJ2-1; 10 bases match TRBD2. The germline V gene encodes CDR1 SNHLY and CDR2 FYNNEI. V lost 2 bases and J lost 9; bases outside the gene matches: 10. This CDR3 comprises 16 residues. Here the CDR3 reads CASSELSSGGAPEQFF. In DNA, the CDR3 is TGTGCCAGCAGTGAACTATCCAGCGGGGGGGCTCCTGAGCAGTTCTTC. The complete variable domain, with remaining parts taken from reference TRBV2 and TRBJ2-1, reads EPEVTQTPSHQVTQMGQEVILRCVPISNHLYFYWYRQILGQKVEFLVSFYNNEISEKSEIFDDQFSVERPDGSNFTLKIRSTKLEDSAMYFCASSELSSGGAPEQFFGPGTRLTVL.

J is TRBJ2-7 and V is TRBV2; the D gene is possibly TRBD2 (5 bases). CDR1 is SNHLY and CDR2 is FYNNEI in the germline V gene. The ends were cut back, 3 bases at V and 0 bases at J, with 6 bases in the middle. The CDR3 contains 13 residues. CDR3 protein: CASSDGLSYEQYF. In DNA form, the CDR3 reads TGTGCCAGCAGTGATGGACTCTCCTACGAGCAGTACTTC. Together with reference TRBV2 and TRBJ2-7, the CDR3 gives the full variable domain: EPEVTQTPSHQVTQMGQEVILRCVPISNHLYFYWYRQILGQKVEFLVSFYNNEISEKSEIFDDQFSVERPDGSNFTLKIRSTKLEDSAMYFCASSDGLSYEQYFGPGTRLTVT.

The V gene is TRBV6-5, the J gene TRBJ2-1; 7 nucleotides agree with TRBD1. CDR1 and CDR2 (germline): MNHEY, SVGAGI. The CDR3 loop spans 14 amino acids. J lost 5 bases, V lost 7 bases, and 8 bases had no gene match. Here the CDR3 reads CASTPSGTDNEQFF. The CDR3 region has the DNA TGTGCCAGCACCCCCTCCGGGACAGACAATGAGCAGTTCTTC.